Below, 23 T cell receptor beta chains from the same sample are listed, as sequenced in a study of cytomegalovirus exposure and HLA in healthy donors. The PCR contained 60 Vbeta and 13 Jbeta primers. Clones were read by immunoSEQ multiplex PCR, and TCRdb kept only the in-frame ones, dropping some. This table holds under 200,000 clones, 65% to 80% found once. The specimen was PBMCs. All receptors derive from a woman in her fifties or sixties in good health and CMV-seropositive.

CDR3 sequence: CASGLSAGELFF. DNA of the CDR3: TGTGCTAGTGGTCTCAGCGCCGGGGAGCTGTTTTTT. V gene TRBV12-5 combines with J gene TRBJ2-2; D not resolved. Germline lookup yields CDR1 LGHNT and CDR2 FRNRAP. This CDR3 has 12 amino acids. V gave up 5 bases and J gave up 6 bases, with 7 bases separating them.

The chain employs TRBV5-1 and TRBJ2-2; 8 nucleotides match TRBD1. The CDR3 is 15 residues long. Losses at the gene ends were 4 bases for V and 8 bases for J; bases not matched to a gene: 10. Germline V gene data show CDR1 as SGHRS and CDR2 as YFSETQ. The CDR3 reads CASSADRVNLGELFF. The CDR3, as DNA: TGCGCCAGCAGCGCGGACAGGGTGAATTTGGGGGAGCTGTTTTTT. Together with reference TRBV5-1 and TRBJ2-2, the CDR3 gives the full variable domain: KAGVTQTPRYLIKTRGQQVTLSCSPISGHRSVSWYQQTPGQGLQFLFEYFSETQRNKGNFPGRFSGRQFSNSRSEMNVSTLELGDSALYLCASSADRVNLGELFFGEGSRLTVL.

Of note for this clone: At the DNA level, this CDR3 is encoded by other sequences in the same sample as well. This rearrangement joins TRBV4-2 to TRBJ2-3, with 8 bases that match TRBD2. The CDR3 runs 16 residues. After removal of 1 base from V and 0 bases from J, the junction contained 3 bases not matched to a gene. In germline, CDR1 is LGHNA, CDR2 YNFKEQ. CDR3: CASSQVSGGSTDTQYF. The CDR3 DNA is TGTGCCAGCAGCCAAGTGTCGGGGGGGAGCACAGATACGCAGTATTTT.

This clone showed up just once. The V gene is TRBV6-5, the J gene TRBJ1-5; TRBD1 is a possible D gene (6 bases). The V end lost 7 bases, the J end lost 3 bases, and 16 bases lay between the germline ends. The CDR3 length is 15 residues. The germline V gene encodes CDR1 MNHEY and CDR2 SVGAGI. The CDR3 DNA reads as TGTGCCAGCACCCCCCGCAGGGGTCTCAATCAGCCCCAGCATTTT. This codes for CASTPRRGLNQPQHF.

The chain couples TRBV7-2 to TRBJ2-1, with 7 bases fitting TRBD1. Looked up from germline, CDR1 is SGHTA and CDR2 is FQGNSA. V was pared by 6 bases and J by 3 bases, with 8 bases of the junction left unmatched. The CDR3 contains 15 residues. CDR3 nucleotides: TGTGCCAGCAGTTTTTCGGGACAGTTCTACAATGAGCAGTTCTTC. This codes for CASSFSGQFYNEQFF. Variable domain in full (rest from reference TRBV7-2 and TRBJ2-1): GAGVSQSPSNKVTEKGKDVELRCDPISGHTALYWYRQSLGQGLEFLIYFQGNSAPDKSGLPSDRFSAERTGGSVSTLTIQRTQQEDSAVYLCASSFSGQFYNEQFFGPGTRLTVL.

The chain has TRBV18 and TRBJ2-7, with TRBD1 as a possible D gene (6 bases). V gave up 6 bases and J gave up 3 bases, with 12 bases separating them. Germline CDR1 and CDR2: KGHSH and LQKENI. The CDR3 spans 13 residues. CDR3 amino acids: CASSTADSYEQYF. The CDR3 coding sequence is TGTGCCAGCTCGACGGCGGACAGCTACGAGCAGTACTTC.

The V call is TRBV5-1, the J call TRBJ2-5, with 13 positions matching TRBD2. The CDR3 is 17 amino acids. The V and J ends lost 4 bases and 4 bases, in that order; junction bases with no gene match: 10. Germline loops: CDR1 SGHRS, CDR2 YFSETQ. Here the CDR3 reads CASSAPTSGRALETQYF. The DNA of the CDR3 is TGCGCCAGCAGCGCCCCCACTAGCGGGAGGGCCCTAGAGACCCAGTACTTC.

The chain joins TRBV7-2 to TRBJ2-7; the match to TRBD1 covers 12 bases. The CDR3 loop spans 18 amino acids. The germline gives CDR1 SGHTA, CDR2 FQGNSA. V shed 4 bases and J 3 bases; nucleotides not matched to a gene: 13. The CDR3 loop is CASSSEPGQGAILYEQYF. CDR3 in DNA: TGTGCCAGCAGCTCAGAACCGGGACAGGGGGCAATTCTCTACGAGCAGTACTTC.

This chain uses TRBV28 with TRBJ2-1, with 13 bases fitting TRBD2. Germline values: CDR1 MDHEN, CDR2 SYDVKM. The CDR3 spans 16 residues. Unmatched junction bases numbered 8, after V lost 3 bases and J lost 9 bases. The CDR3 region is CASSLIGTSGMGEQFF. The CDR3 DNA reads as TGTGCCAGCAGTTTGATCGGGACTAGCGGGATGGGTGAGCAGTTCTTC.

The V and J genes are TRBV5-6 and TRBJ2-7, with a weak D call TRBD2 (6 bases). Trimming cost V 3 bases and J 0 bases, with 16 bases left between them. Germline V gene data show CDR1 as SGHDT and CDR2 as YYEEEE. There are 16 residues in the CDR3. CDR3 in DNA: TGTGCCAGCAGCTCCGGGACGGGGGAGAGCTCCTACGAGCAGTACTTC. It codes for CASSSGTGESSYEQYF.

The CDR3 reads CASGLWEDTEAFF. The CDR3 DNA follows: TGTGCCAGCGGTCTCTGGGAGGACACTGAAGCTTTCTTT. The chain uses TRBV6-6 and TRBJ1-1; the D is unclear. Per the germline V gene, CDR1 is MNHNY and CDR2 is SVGAGI (reference sequence). V dropped 8 bases and J dropped 3 bases, with 13 bases sitting between them. The CDR3 runs 13 residues.

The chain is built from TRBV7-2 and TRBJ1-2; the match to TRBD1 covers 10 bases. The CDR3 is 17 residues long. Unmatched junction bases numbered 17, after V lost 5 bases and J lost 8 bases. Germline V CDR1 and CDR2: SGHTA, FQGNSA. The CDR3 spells CASSPRQGATIKGGYTF. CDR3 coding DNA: TGTGCCAGCAGCCCGAGACAGGGGGCCACCATAAAGGGGGGCTACACCTTC.

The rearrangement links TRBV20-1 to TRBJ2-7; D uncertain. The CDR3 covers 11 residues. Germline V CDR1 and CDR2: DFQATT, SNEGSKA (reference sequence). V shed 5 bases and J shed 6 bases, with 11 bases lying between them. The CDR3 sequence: CSAGLEIEQYF. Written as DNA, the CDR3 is TGCAGTGCTGGCCTAGAAATCGAGCAGTACTTC.

CDR3 sequence (DNA): TGTGCCAGCAGCGGAGGGCTTTCAGCTTTCTTT. It is translated as CASSGGLSAFF. The genes are TRBV7-2 and TRBJ1-1; D ambiguous. Trimming cost V 5 bases and J 10 bases, with 11 bases left between them. Per the germline V gene, CDR1 is SGHTA and CDR2 is FQGNSA. The CDR3 has 11 residues.

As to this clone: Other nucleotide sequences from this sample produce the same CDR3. The CDR3: CASSLGQGATNEKLFF. The DNA of the CDR3 is TGTGCCAGCAGCTTGGGACAGGGGGCCACTAATGAAAAACTGTTTTTT. The chain couples TRBV5-4 to TRBJ1-4; 10 bases line up with TRBD1. The CDR3 runs to 16 residues. Germline V gene data show CDR1 as SGHNT and CDR2 as YYREEE (reference sequence). V lost 0 bases to trimming and J lost 2 bases; unmatched junction nucleotides: 1.

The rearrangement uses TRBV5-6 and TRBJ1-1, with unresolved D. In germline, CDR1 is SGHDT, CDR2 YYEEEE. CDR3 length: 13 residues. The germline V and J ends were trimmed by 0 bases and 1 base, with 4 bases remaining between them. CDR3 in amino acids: CASSLGRNTEAFF. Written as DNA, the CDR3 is TGTGCCAGCAGCTTGGGTCGGAACACTGAAGCTTTCTTT.

DNA of the CDR3: TGTGCCAGCAGCTTGGGAGCAGGGGTAACAGATACGCAGTATTTT. It yields the protein CASSLGAGVTDTQYF. The J gene is TRBJ2-3, the V gene TRBV5-6, with a weak D call TRBD1 (6 bases). The germline gives CDR1 SGHDT, CDR2 YYEEEE. V lost 0 bases and J lost 3, with 11 bases in between. This CDR3 spans 15 amino acids.

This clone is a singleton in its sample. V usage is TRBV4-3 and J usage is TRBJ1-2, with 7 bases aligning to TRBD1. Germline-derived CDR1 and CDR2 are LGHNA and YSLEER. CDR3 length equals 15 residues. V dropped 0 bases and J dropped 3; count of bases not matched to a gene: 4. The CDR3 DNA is TGCGCCAGCAGCCAAGAAGGGACAGCACACTATGGCTACACCTTC. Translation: CASSQEGTAHYGYTF.

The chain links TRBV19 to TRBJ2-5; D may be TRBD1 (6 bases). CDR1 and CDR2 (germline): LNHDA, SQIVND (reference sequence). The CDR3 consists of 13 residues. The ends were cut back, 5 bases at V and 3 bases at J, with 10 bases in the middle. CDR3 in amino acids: CASSGSGEETQYF. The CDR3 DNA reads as TGTGCCAGTAGTGGATCAGGGGAAGAGACCCAGTACTTC.

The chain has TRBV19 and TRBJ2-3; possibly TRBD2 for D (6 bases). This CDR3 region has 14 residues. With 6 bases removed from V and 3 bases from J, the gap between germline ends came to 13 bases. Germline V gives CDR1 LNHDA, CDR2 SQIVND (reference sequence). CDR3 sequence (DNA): TGTGCCAGTAGCGGGAGTGTGGGTACAGATACGCAGTATTTT. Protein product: CASSGSVGTDTQYF.

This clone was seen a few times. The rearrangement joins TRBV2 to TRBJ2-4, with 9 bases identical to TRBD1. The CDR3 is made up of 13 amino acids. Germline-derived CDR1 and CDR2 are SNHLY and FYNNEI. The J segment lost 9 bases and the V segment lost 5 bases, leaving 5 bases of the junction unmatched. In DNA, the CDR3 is TGTGCCAGCAGTAGGACAGGGGAAATCATTCAGTACTTC. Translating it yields CASSRTGEIIQYF.

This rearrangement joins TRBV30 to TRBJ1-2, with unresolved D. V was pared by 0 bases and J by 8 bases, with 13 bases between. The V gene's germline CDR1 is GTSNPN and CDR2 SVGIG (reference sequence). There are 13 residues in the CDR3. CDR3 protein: CAWSVGEARGYTF. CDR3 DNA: TGTGCCTGGAGTGTTGGAGAGGCTCGGGGCTACACCTTC.

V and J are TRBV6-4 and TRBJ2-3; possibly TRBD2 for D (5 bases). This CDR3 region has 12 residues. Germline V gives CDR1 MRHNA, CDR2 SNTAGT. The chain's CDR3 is CARRYSTDTQYF. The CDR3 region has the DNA TGTGCTAGGAGGTACAGCACAGATACGCAGTATTTT.